The 3 T cell receptor beta chains reported below all come from one sample, sequenced in a study of OX40 agonist ivuxolimab in advanced cancers. The repertoire was sequenced with immunoSEQ multiplex PCR; TCRdb's copy has only in-frame clones and lacks some. The repertoire holds approximately 120,000 clones, with roughly 92% as singletons. The sample was CD4+ or CD8+ T cells sorted from blood, taken in a trial of the OX40 agonist ivuxolimab. The receptors originated from an adult with an advanced solid tumor such as melanoma, head and neck, liver or kidney cancer.

This chain joins TRBV11-2 and TRBJ2-1; TRBD2 agrees at 11 bases. The CDR3 sequence is 18 residues long. Germline CDR1 and CDR2: SGHAT and FQNNGV. J was trimmed by 8 bases and V by 5 bases; bases with no gene match: 17. CDR3 in amino acids: CASSPRGIAGGPRHEQFF. CDR3 DNA: TGTGCCAGCAGCCCAAGGGGAATAGCGGGAGGGCCGAGGCATGAGCAGTTCTTC.

CDR3 DNA: TGTGCCTGGAGTCGGCAGGGAGGCTACACCTTC. It encodes CAWSRQGGYTF. This chain connects TRBV30 to TRBJ1-2; possibly TRBD1 for D (5 bases). V dropped 2 bases and J dropped 8 bases, with 9 bases sitting between them. CDR1 and CDR2 from the germline V gene are GTSNPN and SVGIG (reference sequence). The CDR3 sequence is 11 residues long.

The V gene is TRBV5-1, the J gene TRBJ1-1; D may be TRBD1 (6 bases). This CDR3 comprises 15 residues. Trimming removed 0 bases at V and 7 bases at J, with 16 bases between. Germline lookup yields CDR1 SGHRS and CDR2 YFSETQ. This CDR3 is CASSLGPGATVEAFF. DNA for the CDR3: TGCGCCAGCAGCTTGGGCCCGGGGGCTACGGTTGAAGCTTTCTTT.